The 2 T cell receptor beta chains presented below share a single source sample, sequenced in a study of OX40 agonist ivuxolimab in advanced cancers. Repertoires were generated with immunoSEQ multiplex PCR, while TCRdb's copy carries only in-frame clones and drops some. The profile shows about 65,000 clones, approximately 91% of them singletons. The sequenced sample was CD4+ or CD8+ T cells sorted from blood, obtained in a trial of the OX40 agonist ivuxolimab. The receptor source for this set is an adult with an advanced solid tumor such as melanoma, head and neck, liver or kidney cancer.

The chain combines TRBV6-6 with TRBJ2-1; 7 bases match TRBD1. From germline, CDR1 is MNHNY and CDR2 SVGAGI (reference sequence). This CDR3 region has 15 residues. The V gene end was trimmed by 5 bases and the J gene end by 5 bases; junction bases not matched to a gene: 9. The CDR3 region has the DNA TGTGCCAGCAGTAACCGACAGGGAGTCAACAATGAGCAGTTCTTC. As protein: CASSNRQGVNNEQFF.

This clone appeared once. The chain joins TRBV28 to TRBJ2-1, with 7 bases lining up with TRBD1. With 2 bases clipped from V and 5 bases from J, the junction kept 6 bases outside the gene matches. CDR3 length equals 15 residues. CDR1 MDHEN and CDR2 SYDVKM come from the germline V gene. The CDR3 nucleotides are TGTGCCAGCAGTTTACTGGGGACAGCCGACAATGAGCAGTTCTTC. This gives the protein CASSLLGTADNEQFF.